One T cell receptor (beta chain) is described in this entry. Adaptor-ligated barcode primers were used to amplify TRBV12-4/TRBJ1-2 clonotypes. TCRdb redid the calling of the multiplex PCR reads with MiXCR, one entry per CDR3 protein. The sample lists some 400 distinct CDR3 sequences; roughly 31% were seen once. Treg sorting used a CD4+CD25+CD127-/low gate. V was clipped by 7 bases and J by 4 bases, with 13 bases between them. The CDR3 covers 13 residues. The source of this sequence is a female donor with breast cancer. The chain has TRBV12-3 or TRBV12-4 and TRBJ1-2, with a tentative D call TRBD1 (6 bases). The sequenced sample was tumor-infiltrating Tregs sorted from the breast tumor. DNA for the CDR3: TGTGCCAGCATCGGGACAAGGGGCTATGGCTACACCTTC. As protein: CASIGTRGYGYTF.